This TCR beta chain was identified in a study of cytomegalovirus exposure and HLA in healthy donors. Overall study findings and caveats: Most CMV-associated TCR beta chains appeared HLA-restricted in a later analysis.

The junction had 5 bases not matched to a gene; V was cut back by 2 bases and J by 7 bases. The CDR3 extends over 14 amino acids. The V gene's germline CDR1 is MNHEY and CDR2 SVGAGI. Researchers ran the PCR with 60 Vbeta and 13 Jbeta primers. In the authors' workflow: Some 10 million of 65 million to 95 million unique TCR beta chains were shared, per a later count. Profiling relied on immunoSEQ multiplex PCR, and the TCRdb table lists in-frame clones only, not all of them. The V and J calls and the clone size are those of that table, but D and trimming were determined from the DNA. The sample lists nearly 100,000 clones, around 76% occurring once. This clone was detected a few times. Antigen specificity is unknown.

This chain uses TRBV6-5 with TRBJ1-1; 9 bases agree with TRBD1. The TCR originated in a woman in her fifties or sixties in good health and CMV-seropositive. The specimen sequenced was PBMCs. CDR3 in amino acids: CASSYGTGTNEAFF. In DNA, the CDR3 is TGTGCCAGCAGTTACGGGACAGGGACAAATGAAGCTTTCTTT.